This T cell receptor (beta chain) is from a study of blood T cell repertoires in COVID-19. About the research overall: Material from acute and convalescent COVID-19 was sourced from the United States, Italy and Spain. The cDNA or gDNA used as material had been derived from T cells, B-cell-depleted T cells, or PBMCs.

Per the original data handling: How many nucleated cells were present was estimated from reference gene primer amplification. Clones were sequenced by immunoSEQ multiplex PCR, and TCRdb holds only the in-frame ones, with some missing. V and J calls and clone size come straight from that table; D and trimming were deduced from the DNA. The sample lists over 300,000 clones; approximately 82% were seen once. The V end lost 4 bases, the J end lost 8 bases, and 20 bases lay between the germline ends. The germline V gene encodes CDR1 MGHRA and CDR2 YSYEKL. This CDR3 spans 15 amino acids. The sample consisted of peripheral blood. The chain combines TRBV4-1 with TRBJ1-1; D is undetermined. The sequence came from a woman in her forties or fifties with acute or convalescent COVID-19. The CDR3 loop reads CASSRAPGLLVEAFF. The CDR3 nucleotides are TGCGCCAGCAGCCGCGCTCCGGGTCTTTTAGTGGAAGCTTTCTTT.